There are a few counts of the clone carrying this TCR beta chain. Its antigen is unidentified. The V gene's germline CDR1 is SGDLS and CDR2 YYNGEE. The trim removed 3 bases at V and 8 bases at J, leaving 5 bases unmatched. This CDR3 has 13 amino acids. The sample originates from a study of shared clonotypes between healthy human individuals. Study observations and caveats: Clonotypes shared by all four sorted-subset donors had higher generation probabilities than non-shared clonotypes.

Clones were read by immunoSEQ multiplex PCR, and TCRdb kept only the in-frame ones, dropping some. The sample holds about 120,000 clones; 55% to 70% are singletons and the top ten take 24%. The material sequenced was memory CD8+ T cells sorted from blood. Subset: CD45RO+ cells pooled with CCR7-negative TemRA cells. The genes are TRBV9 and TRBJ1-1; 9 bases fit TRBD1. This TCR was recovered from a woman aged 25 to 45 in good health. In nucleotides, the CDR3 is TGTGCCAGCAGCGCTTACGGACAGGGGGAAGCTTTCTTT. Translating it yields CASSAYGQGEAFF.